A selection of T cell receptor beta chains follows, all from one sample in a study of blood T cell repertoires in COVID-19. Libraries were prepared by immunoSEQ multiplex PCR; TCRdb keeps only in-frame clonotypes and omits some of them. The sample shows 120,000 to 150,000 clones, about 88% of them seen only once. The sample was peripheral blood. The origin of the receptors is a human donor with COVID-19, enrolled during active disease. The donor label of this sample is uncertain. CDR3s include the opening cysteine and the closing phenylalanine or tryptophan. Fields, in order: CDR3 protein, CDR3 DNA, D gene, clone size, J gene, V gene, CDR3 length. D genes are given only for firm matches. Clone sizes are given selectively: once, few, many, or a class where the clone is expanded.

CDR3: CASSFVGTGETEQFF
DNA: TGCGCCAGCAGCTTTGTCGGGACAGGGGAGACTGAGCAGTTCTTC
D: TRBD1
size: .
J: TRBJ2-1
V: TRBV5-1
length: 15

CDR3: CASSLSGTSGSTDTQYF
DNA: TGTGCCAGCAGCTTATCCGGGACTAGCGGTAGCACAGATACGCAGTATTTT
D: TRBD2
size: .
J: TRBJ2-3
V: TRBV5-8
length: 17

CDR3: CASSLIGTGSHEQYF
DNA: TGCGCCAGCAGCTTGATTGGGACAGGGTCCCACGAGCAGTACTTC
D: TRBD1
size: .
J: TRBJ2-7
V: TRBV5-1
length: 15

CDR3: CASSYSTVYSTYEQYF
DNA: TGTGCCAGCAGTTACTCGACAGTTTACAGCACCTACGAGCAGTACTTC
D: .
size: .
J: TRBJ2-7
V: TRBV6-5
length: 16

CDR3: CASSLNRPEMGAFF
DNA: TGCGCCAGCAGCTTGAACAGGCCTGAGATGGGAGCTTTCTTT
D: .
size: .
J: TRBJ1-1
V: TRBV5-1
length: 14

CDR3: CASSVGDRYSEAFF
DNA: TGTGCCAGCAGCGTTGGGGACAGGTACTCTGAAGCTTTCTTT
D: TRBD1
size: .
J: TRBJ1-1
V: TRBV9
length: 14

CDR3: CAWSGGRLYNEQFF
DNA: TGTGCCTGGAGTGGCGGGAGACTCTACAATGAGCAGTTCTTC
D: TRBD2
size: .
J: TRBJ2-1
V: TRBV30
length: 14

CDR3: CASSLRQTSGANVLTF
DNA: TGCGCCAGCAGCTTACGACAGACCTCTGGGGCCAACGTCCTGACTTTC
D: .
size: once
J: TRBJ2-6
V: TRBV5-1
length: 16

CDR3: CSVLDRANHNEQFF
DNA: TGCAGCGTTCTGGACAGGGCTAACCACAATGAGCAGTTCTTC
D: TRBD1
size: .
J: TRBJ2-1
V: TRBV29-1
length: 14

CDR3: CASRVQVNTGELFF
DNA: TGTGCCAGCAGGGTACAGGTAAACACCGGGGAGCTGTTTTTT
D: .
size: .
J: TRBJ2-2
V: TRBV2
length: 14

CDR3: CASSQVAGLATYYQETQYF
DNA: TGTGCCAGCAGCCAAGTTGCGGGACTAGCGACTTACTACCAAGAGACCCAGTACTTC
D: TRBD2
size: .
J: TRBJ2-5
V: TRBV4-2
length: 19

CDR3: CASSQGARNQPQHF
DNA: TGTGCCAGCAGCCAAGGGGCCAGGAATCAGCCCCAGCATTTT
D: .
size: .
J: TRBJ1-5
V: TRBV3-1/TRBV3-2
length: 14

CDR3: CASSYSGTGSYNSPLHF
DNA: TGTGCCAGCAGTTACTCCGGGACAGGGTCCTATAATTCACCCCTCCACTTT
D: TRBD1
size: .
J: TRBJ1-6
V: TRBV27
length: 17

CDR3: CAWSPQSATGWNRSNQPQHF
DNA: TGTGCCTGGAGTCCCCAATCCGCGACAGGATGGAACCGTAGCAATCAGCCCCAGCATTTT
D: .
size: .
J: TRBJ1-5
V: TRBV30
length: 20

CDR3: CASSQESPRRGSYEQYF
DNA: TGTGCCAGCAGCCAAGAATCCCCTCGGCGGGGCTCCTACGAGCAGTACTTC
D: .
size: .
J: TRBJ2-7
V: TRBV4-2
length: 17

CDR3: CASSGPGTGIGNEQFF
DNA: TGTGCCAGCAGCGGTCCCGGGACAGGGATAGGAAATGAGCAGTTCTTC
D: .
size: .
J: TRBJ2-1
V: TRBV21-1
length: 16

CDR3: CASRGPGNTEAFF
DNA: TGTGCCAGCCGGGGTCCGGGGAACACTGAAGCTTTCTTT
D: .
size: .
J: TRBJ1-1
V: TRBV19
length: 13

CDR3: CASRREGTMNTEAFF
DNA: TGTGCCAGCAGGCGAGAGGGTACTATGAACACTGAAGCTTTCTTT
D: .
size: .
J: TRBJ1-1
V: TRBV6-5
length: 15

CDR3: CAWSGDSNQPQHF
DNA: TGTGCCTGGTCAGGGGATAGCAATCAGCCCCAGCATTTT
D: .
size: once
J: TRBJ1-5
V: TRBV30
length: 13

CDR3: CASSLFTGQGLNQPQHF
DNA: TGTGCCAGCAGCTTGTTTACGGGACAGGGACTCAATCAGCCCCAGCATTTT
D: TRBD1
size: .
J: TRBJ1-5
V: TRBV5-5
length: 17

CDR3: CASSDRGNTGELFF
DNA: TGCGCCAGCAGTGACAGGGGGAACACCGGGGAGCTGTTTTTT
D: TRBD1
size: few
J: TRBJ2-2
V: TRBV4-1
length: 14

CDR3: CASSFRNTEAFF
DNA: TGTGCCAGCAGCTTCAGGAACACTGAAGCTTTCTTT
D: .
size: .
J: TRBJ1-1
V: TRBV5-5
length: 12

CDR3: CASSTRESAFIGGYTF
DNA: TGTGCCAGTAGTACCAGGGAATCGGCATTTATCGGTGGCTACACCTTC
D: .
size: .
J: TRBJ1-2
V: TRBV19
length: 16

CDR3: CASSITPSGSTDIYEQYF
DNA: TGTGCCAGTAGTATAACCCCTAGCGGGAGTACAGATATCTACGAGCAGTACTTC
D: TRBD2
size: .
J: TRBJ2-7
V: TRBV19
length: 18

CDR3: CASSPRGQGGHTIYF
DNA: TGTGCCAGCTCCCCACGCGGACAAGGCGGCCACACCATATATTTT
D: .
size: .
J: TRBJ1-3
V: TRBV6-6
length: 15

CDR3: CASRRGGDSSYNEQFF
DNA: TGTGCCAGCAGGCGGGGGGGCGATAGCTCCTACAATGAGCAGTTCTTC
D: TRBD2
size: .
J: TRBJ2-1
V: TRBV11-2
length: 16

CDR3: CASSQWDMGRDTQYF
DNA: TGTGCCAGCAGCCAGTGGGACATGGGTCGAGATACGCAGTATTTT
D: .
size: .
J: TRBJ2-3
V: TRBV14
length: 15

CDR3: CASSSGDSPLHF
DNA: TGTGCCAGCAGTTCAGGGGATTCACCCCTCCACTTT
D: .
size: .
J: TRBJ1-6
V: TRBV28
length: 12

CDR3: CASSLVYEAQPQHF
DNA: TGTGCCAGCAGTTTAGTATACGAGGCTCAGCCCCAGCATTTT
D: .
size: .
J: TRBJ1-5
V: TRBV27
length: 14

CDR3: CASSFRGHRAAEAFF
DNA: TGTGCCAGCAGTTTTCGTGGACACCGGGCTGCTGAAGCTTTCTTT
D: .
size: .
J: TRBJ1-1
V: TRBV28
length: 15

CDR3: CASSAGTGGSQPQHF
DNA: TGTGCCAGCAGCGCAGGGACAGGGGGTAGTCAGCCCCAGCATTTT
D: TRBD1
size: .
J: TRBJ1-5
V: TRBV7-9
length: 15

CDR3: CASSIPGTGLGVNTEAFF
DNA: TGTGCCAGTAGTATACCCGGGACAGGGTTAGGGGTAAACACTGAAGCTTTCTTT
D: TRBD1
size: .
J: TRBJ1-1
V: TRBV19
length: 18

CDR3: CASSGQGARDTQYF
DNA: TGTGCCAGCAGTGGACAGGGGGCAAGAGATACGCAGTATTTT
D: TRBD1
size: .
J: TRBJ2-3
V: TRBV2
length: 14

CDR3: CASSSGGTAGNTIYF
DNA: TGTGCCAGCTCCAGTGGGGGGACTGCGGGAAACACCATATATTTT
D: .
size: .
J: TRBJ1-3
V: TRBV6-5
length: 15

CDR3: CASSLRWSSYNEQFF
DNA: TGCGCCAGCAGCCTAAGGTGGAGCTCCTACAATGAGCAGTTCTTC
D: .
size: .
J: TRBJ2-1
V: TRBV4-1
length: 15

CDR3: CASSIRTGNSYEQYF
DNA: TGTGCCAGCAGTATTCGGACAGGCAACTCCTACGAGCAGTACTTC
D: TRBD1
size: .
J: TRBJ2-7
V: TRBV28
length: 15

CDR3: CASSQGHRDTEAFF
DNA: TGTGCCAGCAGTCAGGGGCATCGGGACACTGAAGCTTTCTTT
D: .
size: .
J: TRBJ1-1
V: TRBV6-5
length: 14

CDR3: CASSRLEWGNEQFF
DNA: TGCGCCAGCAGCCGACTAGAATGGGGCAATGAGCAGTTCTTC
D: .
size: .
J: TRBJ2-1
V: TRBV5-1
length: 14

CDR3: CASGPPRGRADTQYF
DNA: TGTGCTAGTGGACCGCCCAGGGGTAGGGCAGATACGCAGTATTTT
D: .
size: few
J: TRBJ2-3
V: TRBV12-5
length: 15

CDR3: CATSGLPGYNEQFF
DNA: TGTGCCACCAGTGGTCTGCCAGGCTACAATGAGCAGTTCTTC
D: .
size: .
J: TRBJ2-1
V: TRBV24-1
length: 14